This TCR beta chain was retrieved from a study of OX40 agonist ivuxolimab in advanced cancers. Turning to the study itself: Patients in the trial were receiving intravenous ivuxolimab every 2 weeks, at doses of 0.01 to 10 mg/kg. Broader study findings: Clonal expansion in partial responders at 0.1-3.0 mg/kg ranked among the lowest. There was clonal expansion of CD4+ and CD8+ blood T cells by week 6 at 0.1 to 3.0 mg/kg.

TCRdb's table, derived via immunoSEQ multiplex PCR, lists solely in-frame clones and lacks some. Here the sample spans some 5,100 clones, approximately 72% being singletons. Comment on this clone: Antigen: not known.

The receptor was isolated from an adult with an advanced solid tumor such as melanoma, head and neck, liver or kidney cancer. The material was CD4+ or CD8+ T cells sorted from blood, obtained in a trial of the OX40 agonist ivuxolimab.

DNA for the CDR3: TGCGCCAGCAGCCCCGAGACTAGCCCGGCTGAGACCCAGTACTTC. This sequence encodes CASSPETSPAETQYF. This chain links TRBV4-3 with TRBJ2-5; 7 bases map to TRBD2. Germline assignment: CDR1 LGHNA and CDR2 YSLEER. Trimming removed 4 bases from V and 5 bases from J; junction bases left unmatched: 10. The CDR3 extends over 15 amino acids.